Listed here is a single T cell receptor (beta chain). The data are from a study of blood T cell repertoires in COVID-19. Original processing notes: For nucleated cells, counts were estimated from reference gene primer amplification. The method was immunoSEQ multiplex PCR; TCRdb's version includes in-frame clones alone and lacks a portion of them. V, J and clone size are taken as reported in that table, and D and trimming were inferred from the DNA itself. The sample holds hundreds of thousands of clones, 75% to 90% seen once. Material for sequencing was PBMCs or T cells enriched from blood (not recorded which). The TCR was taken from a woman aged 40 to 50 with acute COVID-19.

This CDR3 is CASSTTSGNYEQYF. CDR3 nucleotides: TGTGCCAGCAGCACGACTAGCGGGAATTACGAGCAGTACTTC. The rearrangement links TRBV9 to TRBJ2-7; TRBD2 matches 11 bases. Germline V gene sequence: CDR1 SGDLS, CDR2 YYNGEE. The CDR3 loop spans 14 amino acids. Germline trimming cut 4 bases from V and 4 bases from J; bases unmatched to any gene: 4.